A selection of T cell receptor beta chains follows, all from one sample in a study of a mutant IDH1 vaccine in newly diagnosed glioma. Method: immunoSEQ multiplex PCR; TCRdb's copy keeps in-frame clones and lacks some. The sample consists of roughly 70,000 clones, around 82% of them appearing once. Source: peripheral blood mononuclear cells (PBMCs), taken from a glioma patient treated with radiotherapy, temozolomide or both. These TCRs come from a woman aged 18-29 years with glioma. Some clones in this sample may be carry-over from other donors' samples. CDR3s include the opening cysteine and the closing phenylalanine or tryptophan. The D gene is left open where the match is weak. The size entry is marked missing in some rows and otherwise reads once, few, many or a size class.

>TRBJ1-1|-|-|TRBV5-6
CASSLGGGNTEAFF
TGTGCCAGCAGCTTGGGGGGGGGCAACACTGAAGCTTTCTTT
>TRBJ2-1|-|-|TRBV5-1
CASSLWPNEQFF
TGCGCCAGCAGCTTGTGGCCCAATGAGCAGTTCTTC
>TRBJ1-1|once|TRBD1|TRBV6-5
CASSDRGPGTEAFF
TGTGCCAGCAGTGACAGGGGGCCGGGGACTGAAGCTTTCTTT
>TRBJ2-7|once|TRBD1|TRBV10-3
CAISESDRGYEQYF
TGTGCCATCAGTGAGTCGGACAGGGGTTACGAGCAGTACTTC
>TRBJ2-1|-|-|TRBV5-1
CASSRDPGDNEQFF
TGCGCCAGCAGCAGGGACCCGGGCGACAATGAGCAGTTCTTC
>TRBJ1-2|-|-|TRBV4-1
CASSQAGQGRLYGYTF
TGCGCCAGCAGCCAAGCGGGGCAGGGGCGATTATATGGCTACACCTTC
>TRBJ1-5|few|TRBD1|TRBV6-5
CASSLQGNNQPQHF
TGTGCCAGCAGCCTACAGGGGAATAATCAGCCCCAGCATTTT
>TRBJ1-5|-|-|TRBV19
CASSTLGISNQPQHF
TGTGCCAGTAGCACCCTGGGCATAAGCAATCAGCCCCAGCATTTT
>TRBJ1-3|once|TRBD1|TRBV13
CASSAQGAHASGNTIYF
TGTGCCAGCAGCGCTCAGGGGGCCCACGCTTCTGGAAACACCATATATTTT
>TRBJ2-5|-|TRBD1|TRBV4-1
CASSQGQQETQYF
TGCGCCAGCAGCCAGGGACAGCAAGAGACCCAGTACTTC
>TRBJ1-1|-|-|TRBV6-5
CASSYMFGLLNTEAFF
TGTGCCAGCAGTTACATGTTTGGACTGTTGAACACTGAAGCTTTCTTT
>TRBJ1-4|few|-|TRBV30
CAWEDSLGTNEKLFF
TGTGCCTGGGAGGACTCCTTGGGGACTAATGAAAAACTGTTTTTT
>TRBJ1-4|-|-|TRBV6-5
CASSYSTAGKGKLFF
TGTGCCAGCAGTTACTCGACGGCAGGGAAAGGCAAACTGTTTTTT
>TRBJ2-1|-|-|TRBV30
CAWTEYSYNEQFF
TGTGCCTGGACTGAATACTCCTACAATGAGCAGTTCTTC
>TRBJ1-4|-|-|TRBV6-1
CASSEIWGRKLFF
TGTGCCAGCAGTGAAATCTGGGGCCGGAAACTGTTTTTT
>TRBJ2-7|-|-|TRBV5-6
CASENSYEQYF
TGTGCCAGCGAAAACTCCTACGAGCAGTACTTC
>TRBJ1-1|once|-|TRBV12-5
CASGLFGNTEAFF
TGTGCTAGTGGTTTGTTCGGCAACACTGAAGCTTTCTTT
>TRBJ2-3|once|TRBD2|TRBV5-1
CASSLREREVFFTDTQYF
TGCGCCAGCAGCTTGCGCGAGCGGGAGGTTTTTTTCACAGATACGCAGTATTTT
>TRBJ2-7|-|-|TRBV5-1
CASSLGSATPYEQYF
TGCGCCAGCAGCTTGGGAAGCGCAACCCCCTACGAGCAGTACTTC
>TRBJ2-1|-|-|TRBV5-4
CASSLAGGNEQFF
TGTGCCAGCAGCTTGGCGGGCGGGAATGAGCAGTTCTTC
>TRBJ1-6|-|-|TRBV4-3
CASSQEALGIPYNSPLHF
TGCGCCAGCAGCCAAGAAGCGTTGGGGATTCCGTATAATTCACCCCTCCACTTT
>TRBJ1-4|-|-|TRBV15
CATSKGEVNEKLFF
TGTGCCACCAGCAAAGGGGAAGTTAATGAAAAACTGTTTTTT
>TRBJ1-1|few|-|TRBV30
CAWSVSSGMNTEAFF
TGTGCCTGGAGTGTAAGTTCCGGGATGAACACTGAAGCTTTCTTT
>TRBJ2-3|-|TRBD2|TRBV29-1
CSARLAGIPTDTQYF
TGCAGCGCTAGACTAGCGGGAATCCCCACAGATACGCAGTATTTT
>TRBJ2-2|-|TRBD1|TRBV4-3
CASSRTTGGANTGELFF
TGCGCCAGCAGCCGCACCACAGGGGGCGCGAACACCGGGGAGCTGTTTTTT
>TRBJ2-7|once|TRBD2|TRBV11-3
CASSPGLAELMHEQYF
TGTGCCAGCAGCCCGGGACTAGCGGAGCTTATGCACGAGCAGTACTTC
>TRBJ2-7|-|-|TRBV7-9
CASRGQSNEQYF
TGTGCCAGTCGGGGGCAGAGTAACGAGCAGTACTTC
>TRBJ1-1|few|-|TRBV6-5
CASSPPLVGNTEAFF
TGTGCCAGCAGTCCCCCTCTTGTCGGGAACACTGAAGCTTTCTTT
>TRBJ2-3|-|-|TRBV9
CASSVFGGTSTDTQYF
TGTGCCAGCAGCGTATTTGGGGGAACTAGCACAGATACGCAGTATTTT
>TRBJ1-1|once|-|TRBV5-6
CASSLGGGTEAFF
TGTGCCAGCAGCCTGGGGGGGGGCACTGAAGCTTTCTTT
>TRBJ2-7|-|TRBD2|TRBV9
CASSVEGLADEQYF
TGTGCCAGCAGCGTAGAGGGACTAGCAGACGAGCAGTACTTC
>TRBJ1-4|-|-|TRBV5-3
CATKDATNEKLFF
TGTGCTACAAAGGACGCAACTAATGAAAAACTGTTTTTT
>TRBJ1-2|-|-|TRBV5-1
CASSLERGSYGYTF
TGCGCCAGCAGCTTGGAAAGGGGCAGCTATGGCTACACCTTC
>TRBJ1-2|-|-|TRBV9
CASSGAGGGKHQSNYGYTF
TGTGCCAGCAGCGGCGCCGGGGGGGGCAAGCACCAATCTAACTATGGCTACACCTTC
>TRBJ2-5|-|TRBD2|TRBV2
CASTTGLAAQETQYF
TGTGCCAGCACTACCGGACTAGCAGCCCAAGAGACCCAGTACTTC
>TRBJ1-5|once|TRBD1|TRBV11-2
CASSLGDRLNQPQHF
TGTGCCAGCAGCTTAGGGGACAGGCTCAATCAGCCCCAGCATTTT
>TRBJ1-1|-|-|TRBV28
CASSPHSGLGTEAFF
TGTGCCAGCAGTCCACATTCTGGCTTGGGCACTGAAGCTTTCTTT
>TRBJ1-4|-|-|TRBV5-4
CASSSRQEKKLFF
TGTGCCAGCAGCTCCAGACAGGAAAAAAAACTGTTTTTT
>TRBJ2-5|-|-|TRBV5-1
CASSFVGGQRETQYF
TGCGCCAGCAGCTTCGTCGGAGGACAGCGAGAGACCCAGTACTTC
>TRBJ1-5|-|-|TRBV5-6
CASRSRHSNQPQHF
TGTGCCAGCCGATCTCGGCATAGCAATCAGCCCCAGCATTTT
>TRBJ2-7|-|TRBD1|TRBV19
CASSVGTGSFSYEQYF
TGTGCCAGTAGTGTGGGGACAGGTTCCTTCTCCTACGAGCAGTACTTC
>TRBJ2-7|-|TRBD2|TRBV27
CASSLSRLAGYEQYF
TGTGCCAGCAGTTTATCTCGACTAGCGGGATACGAGCAGTACTTC
>TRBJ1-5|-|-|TRBV11-2
CASSLGGAGNQPQHF
TGTGCCAGCAGCTTAGGAGGGGCTGGCAATCAGCCCCAGCATTTT
>TRBJ1-1|-|-|TRBV18
CASSPPGFMNTEAFF
TGTGCCAGCTCACCACCCGGGTTCATGAACACTGAAGCTTTCTTT
>TRBJ2-7|-|TRBD1|TRBV19
CATTPGQALSSYEQYF
TGTGCCACAACTCCGGGACAGGCGTTGAGCTCCTACGAGCAGTACTTC
>TRBJ1-4|-|-|TRBV6-5
CASSTGKQLFF
TGTGCCAGCAGCACAGGGAAGCAGCTGTTTTTT
>TRBJ1-1|-|TRBD1|TRBV6-1
CASSTKGQYTEAFF
TGTGCCAGCAGTACAAAGGGACAGTACACTGAAGCTTTCTTT
>TRBJ2-1|-|-|TRBV5-1
CASSFGGGSYNEQFF
TGCGCCAGCAGCTTTGGGGGCGGCTCCTACAATGAGCAGTTCTTC
>TRBJ1-3|-|-|TRBV12-5
CASGLVGDTIYF
TGTGCTAGTGGTTTGGTAGGGGACACCATATATTTT
>TRBJ2-2|-|TRBD1|TRBV29-1
CSAPTGDAGELFF
TGCAGCGCCCCGACAGGGGATGCCGGGGAGCTGTTTTTT
>TRBJ2-7|-|TRBD1|TRBV30
CAWSRGQGGSGQYF
TGTGCCTGGAGTCGGGGACAGGGCGGTTCTGGGCAGTACTTC
>TRBJ2-6|-|TRBD1|TRBV7-9
CASSSGGEGANVLTF
TGTGCCAGCAGCTCAGGGGGCGAAGGGGCCAACGTCCTGACTTTC
>TRBJ2-2|-|TRBD1|TRBV5-1
CASSSGQGMTGELFF
TGCGCCAGCAGCTCGGGACAGGGTATGACCGGGGAGCTGTTTTTT
>TRBJ1-4|-|-|TRBV6-6
CASNYEGSYEKLFF
TGTGCCAGCAATTATGAGGGATCTTATGAAAAACTGTTTTTT
>TRBJ1-2|-|-|TRBV6-1
CARRGGYGYTF
TGTGCCCGCAGAGGAGGCTATGGCTACACCTTC
>TRBJ1-2|-|TRBD1|TRBV7-6
CASSPQGAYGYTF
TGTGCCAGCAGCCCACAGGGGGCCTATGGCTACACCTTC
>TRBJ2-3|-|-|TRBV5-4
CASSLGPGTGTDTQYF
TGTGCCAGCAGCTTGGGGCCCGGGACCGGCACAGATACGCAGTATTTT
>TRBJ1-5|-|-|TRBV5-6
CASSLRPRQLTNQPQHF
TGTGCCAGCAGCTTACGTCCGCGACAGCTAACCAATCAGCCCCAGCATTTT
>TRBJ2-7|-|TRBD1|TRBV20-1
CSAEQGHEQYF
TGCAGTGCTGAACAGGGGCACGAGCAGTACTTC
>TRBJ2-5|-|-|TRBV4-2
CASSQASSGYETQYF
TGTGCCAGCAGCCAAGCTTCATCAGGGTATGAGACCCAGTACTTC